What follows are 26 T cell receptor beta chains derived from one specimen sequenced in a study of T-cell memory formation after mild COVID-19. TCRdb called the 5' RACE reads again in MiXCR, with one record for every CDR3 protein. The table has 150,000 to 200,000 distinct CDR3 sequences, roughly 31% seen once. The source material was PBMCs or a T cell subset sorted from them (not recorded which). The receptors stem from an adult woman who had mild COVID-19 (a few samples of this study predate the infection). Cell type and time point are not known.

This clonotype was counted between two and nine times. V is TRBV6-1 and J is TRBJ2-7; 10 bases map to TRBD1. Trimming removed 6 bases from V and 3 bases from J; junction bases left unmatched: 8. This CDR3 is 15 amino acids long. CDR1 and CDR2 (germline): MNHNS, SASEGT. The CDR3: CASREGTGANYEQYF. The CDR3 DNA sequence: TGTGCCAGCAGGGAGGGGACAGGGGCTAACTACGAGCAGTACTTC.

V usage is TRBV7-9 and J usage is TRBJ2-7, with D perhaps matching TRBD1 (5 bases). The length of the CDR3 is 13 residues. With 3 bases removed from V and 6 bases from J, the gap between germline ends came to 12 bases. Per the germline V gene, CDR1 is SEHNR and CDR2 is FQNEAQ (reference sequence). CDR3 sequence (DNA): TGTGCCAGCAGCTTTGAAAGGGGCACCGAGCAGTACTTC. This translates into CASSFERGTEQYF.

The rearrangement joins TRBV25-1 to TRBJ2-7; the match to TRBD1 covers 7 bases. The ends lost 1 base at V and 6 bases at J; junction bases unmatched: 0. CDR1 and CDR2 (germline): MGHDK, SYGVNS. The CDR3 contains 12 residues. The CDR3 DNA reads TGTGCCAGCAGTGAATCAGGGGGCGAGCAGTACTTC. This translates into CASSESGGEQYF.

CDR3 nucleotides: TGTGCCAGCAGCCTGGGGCCGGGGGAGAGCTCCTACGAGCAGTACTTC. Translated, it gives CASSLGPGESSYEQYF. The chain employs TRBV7-2 and TRBJ2-7, with D perhaps TRBD2 (6 bases). Germline V gene sequence: CDR1 SGHTA, CDR2 FQGNSA. This CDR3 contains 16 residues. V was clipped by 5 bases and J by 0 bases, with 17 bases between them.

Only a few counts were recorded for this clonotype. The rearrangement uses TRBV29-1 and TRBJ2-3, with TRBD2 identical over 7 bases. Trimming at V came to 1 base and at J to 3 bases, leaving 4 bases not matched to a gene. CDR1 and CDR2 from the germline V gene are SQVTM and ANQGSEA. CDR3 size: 14 residues. The CDR3 region is CSVEGRGKTDTQYF. The DNA of the CDR3 is TGCAGCGTTGAAGGGCGGGGGAAGACAGATACGCAGTATTTT.

The chain links TRBV4-3 to TRBJ2-3, with 9 nucleotides matching TRBD1. CDR1 is LGHNA, CDR2 YSLEER, per germline. The CDR3 is 17 residues long. V lost 2 bases to trimming and J lost 3 bases; unmatched junction nucleotides: 9. Here the CDR3 reads CASSQISSGTGTDTQYF. The CDR3 DNA sequence: TGCGCCAGCAGCCAAATCTCCTCCGGGACAGGGACAGATACGCAGTATTTT.

The V gene is TRBV4-1, the J gene TRBJ2-3, with D perhaps assigned TRBD1 or TRBD2 (6 bases each). With 1 base removed from V and 0 bases from J, the gap between germline ends came to 11 bases. The CDR3 has 16 amino acids. CDR1 and CDR2 (germline): MGHRA, YSYEKL. The CDR3 coding sequence is TGCGCCAGCAGCCAAGTTGGGGGGCGCAGCACAGATACGCAGTATTTT. Translated, it gives CASSQVGGRSTDTQYF.

This rearrangement joins TRBV5-6 to TRBJ1-2; the match to TRBD1 covers 11 bases. V was clipped by 0 bases and J by 4 bases; unmatched bases: 5. The CDR3 spans 16 residues. Germline V gives CDR1 SGHDT, CDR2 YYEEEE. CDR3 residues: CASSLVSGTGGYGYTF. CDR3 coding DNA: TGTGCCAGCAGCTTGGTTTCCGGGACAGGGGGCTATGGCTACACCTTC.

The chain links TRBV29-1 to TRBJ2-5; D call uncertain. The V end lost 5 bases, the J end lost 1 base, and 2 bases lay between the germline ends. Germline CDR1 SQVTM, CDR2 ANQGSEA. The CDR3 has 10 amino acids. The CDR3 protein is CSVSQETQYF. The CDR3 DNA follows: TGCAGCGTTTCCCAAGAGACCCAGTACTTC.

This clonotype has ten or more counts. Compared with germline, one end of the junction differs, possibly owing to a read error. The CDR3 DNA reads as TGCGCCAGCAGCTTGGGATCCTACAATGAGCAGTTCTTC. Protein: CASSLGSYNEQFF. The rearrangement joins TRBV5-6 to TRBJ2-1; D remains ambiguous. CDR1 and CDR2 from the germline V gene are SGHDT and YYEEEE. The CDR3 loop spans 13 amino acids.

This clonotype came up a few times. The V call is TRBV29-1, the J call TRBJ2-4; TRBD1 matches 8 bases. The CDR3 totals 14 residues. Germline CDR1 and CDR2: SQVTM and ANQGSEA. Trimming removed 4 bases from V and 6 bases from J; junction bases left unmatched: 8. CDR3 sequence: CSVGQGSVRNIQYF. The CDR3 DNA reads TGCAGCGTTGGACAGGGGAGTGTTAGAAACATTCAGTACTTC.

The genes are TRBV12-3 or TRBV12-4 and TRBJ2-5, with TRBD2 identical over 12 bases. This CDR3 has 16 residues. The J segment lost 0 bases and the V segment lost 5 bases, leaving 4 bases of the junction unmatched. The CDR3 coding sequence is TGTGCCAGCAGTCCCAGGACTAGCGGGGACCAAGAGACCCAGTACTTC. This codes for CASSPRTSGDQETQYF.

This chain links TRBV25-1 with TRBJ1-2; D ambiguous. The CDR3 has 11 residues. Germline V CDR1 and CDR2: MGHDK, SYGVNS. With 2 bases removed from V and 8 bases from J, the gap between germline ends came to 6 bases. The CDR3 region is CASSEPQGYTF. CDR3 nucleotides: TGTGCCAGCAGTGAACCTCAGGGCTACACCTTC.

The V gene is TRBV28, the J gene TRBJ1-5; D is perhaps TRBD1 (5 bases). Trimming stripped 2 bases from V and 7 bases from J, with 15 bases between. Germline CDR1 reads MDHEN; CDR2 reads SYDVKM. There are 15 residues in the CDR3. This chain's CDR3 is CASSLGLGVGQPQHF. In nucleotides, the CDR3 is TGTGCCAGCAGTTTAGGGTTGGGGGTAGGACAGCCCCAGCATTTT.

The chain combines TRBV6-5 with TRBJ2-3, with 7 bases that match TRBD2. Trimming took 2 bases from V and 0 from J; bases not matched to a gene: 5. Germline lookup yields CDR1 MNHEY and CDR2 SVGAGI. The CDR3 contains 16 residues. The CDR3 region has the DNA TGTGCCAGCAGTTACGCTGTCGGGGGGAGCACAGATACGCAGTATTTT. It is translated as CASSYAVGGSTDTQYF.

The genes are TRBV7-9 and TRBJ2-3; D uncertain. V gave up 1 base and J gave up 4 bases, with 6 bases separating them. This CDR3 spans 13 amino acids. Germline lookup yields CDR1 SEHNR and CDR2 FQNEAQ (reference sequence). The CDR3, as DNA: TGTGCCAGCAGCTTAGGAGCACCAGATACGCAGTATTTT. It specifies CASSLGAPDTQYF.

The chain is built from TRBV3-1 and TRBJ1-3; D uncertain. Germline V lookup: CDR1 LGHDT, CDR2 YNNKEL (reference sequence). The V and J ends lost 0 bases and 5 bases respectively, with 11 bases between them. This CDR3 has 15 amino acids. The CDR3 reads CASSQDRLRRNTIYF. The CDR3 nucleotides are TGTGCCAGCAGCCAAGACAGACTAAGGAGAAACACCATATATTTT. The variable domain in full, completed from reference TRBV3-1 and TRBJ1-3, reads DTAVSQTPKYLVTQMGNDKSIKCEQNLGHDTMYWYKQDSKKFLKIMFSYNNKELIINETVPNRFSPKSPDKAHLNLHINSLELGDSAVYFCASSQDRLRRNTIYFGEGSWLTVV.

This CDR3 is CASARTGATNEKLFF. CDR3 sequence (DNA): TGTGCCAGCGCACGGACGGGTGCAACTAATGAAAAACTGTTTTTT. The chain employs TRBV6-5 and TRBJ1-4; D is unclear. Germline CDR1 and CDR2: MNHEY and SVGAGI. The CDR3 is 15 residues long. Trimming cost V 8 bases and J 0 bases, with 13 bases left between them.

This clonotype showed up just a few times. This rearrangement joins TRBV6-5 to TRBJ2-5; D is undetermined. The V and J ends lost 0 bases and 6 bases respectively, with 8 bases between them. The V gene's germline CDR1 is MNHEY and CDR2 SVGAGI. The CDR3 is 13 residues long. The CDR3: CASSYSEKQTQYF. CDR3 DNA sequence: TGTGCCAGCAGTTACTCGGAGAAACAGACCCAGTACTTC.

The chain employs TRBV2 and TRBJ2-3, with D tentatively TRBD2 (5 bases). V was trimmed by 7 bases and J by 6 bases, leaving 11 bases between them. This CDR3 contains 12 residues. CDR1 and CDR2 from the germline V gene are SNHLY and FYNNEI. For the CDR3, the DNA is TGTGCCAGCATGGACTGGGCGGATACGCAGTATTTT. Protein sequence: CASMDWADTQYF.

This clonotype turned up a few times. V is TRBV3-1 and J is TRBJ2-7; maybe TRBD2 (6 bases). The CDR3 totals 17 residues. Trimming pared 3 bases from V and 3 bases from J, leaving 21 bases between. The germline CDR1 and CDR2 sequences are LGHDT and YNNKEL (reference sequence). Here the CDR3 DNA reads TGTGCCAGCAGCCAGGCCGGGGCTAGCGAGTTCATCTACGAGCAGTACTTC. The encoded protein is CASSQAGASEFIYEQYF.

This rearrangement joins TRBV7-2 to TRBJ1-2; D not certain. Trimming stripped 5 bases from V and 8 bases from J, with 12 bases between. From germline, CDR1 is SGHTA and CDR2 FQGNSA. This CDR3 contains 12 residues. Here the CDR3 reads CASSPPPKGYTF. The DNA for the CDR3 is TGTGCCAGCAGCCCACCTCCTAAGGGCTACACCTTC.

The chain has TRBV7-9 and TRBJ2-3; the match to TRBD2 covers 8 bases. CDR3 length: 17 residues. Germline loops: CDR1 SEHNR, CDR2 FQNEAQ (reference sequence). J was trimmed by 4 bases and V by 5 bases; bases with no gene match: 14. CDR3 coding DNA: TGTGCCAGCAGCCTGGTTGGAAAGCGGGGGCTAGCAGATACGCAGTATTTT. Translating gives CASSLVGKRGLADTQYF. Full variable domain (rest looked up from reference TRBV7-9 and TRBJ2-3): DTGVSQNPRHKITKRGQNVTFRCDPISEHNRLYWYRQTLGQGPEFLTYFQNEAQLEKSRLLSDRFSAERPKGSFSTLEIQRTEQGDSAMYLCASSLVGKRGLADTQYFGPGTRLTVL.

This clonotype has a handful of counts. V is TRBV12-3 or TRBV12-4 and J is TRBJ2-3; D remains unclear. The CDR3 is 13 amino acids. Trimming took off 1 base at V and 7 bases at J, with 9 bases between the two ends. CDR3 bases: TGTGCCAGCAGTTTAGGTCCCTTACATACGCAGTATTTT. Amino acid sequence: CASSLGPLHTQYF.

A few counts support this clonotype. The rearrangement uses TRBV4-3 and TRBJ1-2; TRBD1 agrees at 9 bases. This CDR3 has 14 amino acids. Germline CDR1 reads LGHNA; CDR2 reads YSLEER. After removal of 5 bases from V and 4 bases from J, the junction contained 5 bases not matched to a gene. For the CDR3, the DNA is TGCGCCAGCAGCACCGGGACAGGGCTCTATGGCTACACCTTC. It encodes CASSTGTGLYGYTF.

The chain combines TRBV13 with TRBJ2-1; D uncertain. This CDR3 region has 14 residues. Germline V gene sequence: CDR1 PRHDT, CDR2 FYEKMQ (reference sequence). The V end lost 6 bases, the J end lost 4 bases, and 13 bases lay between the germline ends. The DNA of the CDR3 is TGTGCCAGCAGTTATCAGGATTTATACAATGAGCAGTTCTTC. It is translated as CASSYQDLYNEQFF.